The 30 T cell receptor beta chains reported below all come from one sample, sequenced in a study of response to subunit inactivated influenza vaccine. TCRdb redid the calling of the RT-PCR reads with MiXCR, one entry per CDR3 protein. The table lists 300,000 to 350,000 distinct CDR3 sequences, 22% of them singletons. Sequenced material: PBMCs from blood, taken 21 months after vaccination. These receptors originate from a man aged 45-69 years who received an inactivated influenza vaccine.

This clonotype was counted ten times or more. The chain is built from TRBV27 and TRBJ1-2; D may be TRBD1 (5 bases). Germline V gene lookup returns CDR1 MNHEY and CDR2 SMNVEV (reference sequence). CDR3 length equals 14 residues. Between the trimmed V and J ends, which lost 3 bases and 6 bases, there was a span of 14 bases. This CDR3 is CASSFIKGTHGYTF. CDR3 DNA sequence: TGTGCCAGCAGTTTCATTAAGGGGACCCATGGCTACACCTTC.

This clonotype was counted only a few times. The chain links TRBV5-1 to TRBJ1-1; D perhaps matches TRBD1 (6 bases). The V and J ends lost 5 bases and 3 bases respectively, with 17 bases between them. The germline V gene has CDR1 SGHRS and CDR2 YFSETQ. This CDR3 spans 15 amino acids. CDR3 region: CASRPEGGEDTEAFF. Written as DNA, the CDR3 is TGCGCCAGCAGGCCGGAAGGGGGGGAGGACACTGAAGCTTTCTTT.

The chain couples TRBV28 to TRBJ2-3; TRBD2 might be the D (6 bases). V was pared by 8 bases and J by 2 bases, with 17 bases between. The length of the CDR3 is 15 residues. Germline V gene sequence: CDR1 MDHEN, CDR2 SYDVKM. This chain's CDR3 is CASGWRRGNTDTQYF. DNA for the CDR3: TGTGCCAGCGGTTGGAGGCGGGGTAACACAGATACGCAGTATTTT.

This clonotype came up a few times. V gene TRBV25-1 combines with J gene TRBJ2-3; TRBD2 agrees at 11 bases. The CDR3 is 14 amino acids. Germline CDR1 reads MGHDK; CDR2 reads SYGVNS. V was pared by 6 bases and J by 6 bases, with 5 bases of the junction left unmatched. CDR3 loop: CASRTSGRGDTQYF. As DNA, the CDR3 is TGTGCCAGCAGAACTAGCGGGAGAGGTGATACGCAGTATTTT.

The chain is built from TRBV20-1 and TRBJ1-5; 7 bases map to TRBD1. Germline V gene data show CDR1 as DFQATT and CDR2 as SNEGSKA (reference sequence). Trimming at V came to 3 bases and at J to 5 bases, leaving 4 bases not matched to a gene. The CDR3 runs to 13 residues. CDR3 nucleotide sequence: TGCAGTGCTAGGACAGGGAGGGATCAGCCCCAGCATTTT. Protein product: CSARTGRDQPQHF.

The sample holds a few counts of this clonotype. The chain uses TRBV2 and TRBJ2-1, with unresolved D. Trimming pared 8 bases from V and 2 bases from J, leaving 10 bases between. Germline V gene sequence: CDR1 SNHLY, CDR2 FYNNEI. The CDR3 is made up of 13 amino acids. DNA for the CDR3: TGTGCCAGCCGAGGTAGTACCTACAATGAGCAGTTCTTC. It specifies CASRGSTYNEQFF.

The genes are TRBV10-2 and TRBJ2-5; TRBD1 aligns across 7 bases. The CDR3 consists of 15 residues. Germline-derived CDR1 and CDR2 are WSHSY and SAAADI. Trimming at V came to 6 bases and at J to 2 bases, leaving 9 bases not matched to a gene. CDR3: CASSQRDSSQETQYF. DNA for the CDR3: TGCGCCAGCAGCCAACGGGACAGTTCACAAGAGACCCAGTACTTC.

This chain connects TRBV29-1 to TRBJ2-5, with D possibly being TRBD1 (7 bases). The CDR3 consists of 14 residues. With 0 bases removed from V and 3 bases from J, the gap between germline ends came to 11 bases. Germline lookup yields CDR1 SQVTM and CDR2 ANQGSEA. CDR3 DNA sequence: TGCAGCGTTGAAGATCAGGGGGGAGAAGAGACCCAGTACTTC. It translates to CSVEDQGGEETQYF.

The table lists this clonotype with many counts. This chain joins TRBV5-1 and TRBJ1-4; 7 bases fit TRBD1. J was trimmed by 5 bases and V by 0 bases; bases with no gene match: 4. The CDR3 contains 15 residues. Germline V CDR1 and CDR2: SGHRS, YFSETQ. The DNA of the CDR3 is TGCGCCAGCAGCTTGGTTCCGGGACAGAATGAAAAACTGTTTTTT. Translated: CASSLVPGQNEKLFF.

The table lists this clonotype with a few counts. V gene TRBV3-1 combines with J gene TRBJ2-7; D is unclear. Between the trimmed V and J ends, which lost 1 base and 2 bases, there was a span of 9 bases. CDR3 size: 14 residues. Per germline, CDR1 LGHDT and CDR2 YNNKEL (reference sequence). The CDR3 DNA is TGTGCCAGCAGCCAAGGGCGGATGACCTACGAGCAGTACTTC. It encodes CASSQGRMTYEQYF.

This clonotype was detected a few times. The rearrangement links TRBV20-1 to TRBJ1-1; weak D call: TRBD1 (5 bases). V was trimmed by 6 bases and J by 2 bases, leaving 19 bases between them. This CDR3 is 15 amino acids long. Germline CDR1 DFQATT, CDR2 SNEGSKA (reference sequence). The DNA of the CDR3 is TGCAGTGCAACGACGTTGGACACTACCAACACTGAAGCTTTCTTT. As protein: CSATTLDTTNTEAFF.

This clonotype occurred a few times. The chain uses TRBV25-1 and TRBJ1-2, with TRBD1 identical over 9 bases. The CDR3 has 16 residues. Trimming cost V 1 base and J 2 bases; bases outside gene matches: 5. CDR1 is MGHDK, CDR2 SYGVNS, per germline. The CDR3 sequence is CASSELGTGSNYGYTF. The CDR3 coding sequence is TGTGCCAGCAGTGAATTGGGGACAGGGTCGAACTATGGCTACACCTTC.

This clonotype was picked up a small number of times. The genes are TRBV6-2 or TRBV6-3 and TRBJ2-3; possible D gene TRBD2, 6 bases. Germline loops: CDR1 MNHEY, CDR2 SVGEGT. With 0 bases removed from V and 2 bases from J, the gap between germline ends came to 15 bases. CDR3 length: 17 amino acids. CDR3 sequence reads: CASSYSRRGAYTDTQYF. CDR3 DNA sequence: TGTGCCAGCAGTTACTCGAGACGCGGGGCGTACACAGATACGCAGTATTTT.

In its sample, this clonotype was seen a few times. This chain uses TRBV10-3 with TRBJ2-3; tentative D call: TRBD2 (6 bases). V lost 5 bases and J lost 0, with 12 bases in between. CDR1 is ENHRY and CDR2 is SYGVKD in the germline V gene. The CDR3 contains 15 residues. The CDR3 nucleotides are TGTGCCATCAGTTTGGGGGGTGCTAGCACAGATACGCAGTATTTT. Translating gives CAISLGGASTDTQYF.

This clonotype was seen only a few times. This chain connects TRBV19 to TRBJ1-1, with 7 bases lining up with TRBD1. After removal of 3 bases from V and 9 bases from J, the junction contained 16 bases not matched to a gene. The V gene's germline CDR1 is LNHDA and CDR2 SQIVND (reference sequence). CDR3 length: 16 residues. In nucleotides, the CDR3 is TGTGCCAGTAGTATTGGCCTTGACAGGGTTGGCATGAAAGCTTTCTTT. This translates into CASSIGLDRVGMKAFF. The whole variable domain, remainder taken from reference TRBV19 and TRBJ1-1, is DGGITQSPKYLFRKEGQNVTLSCEQNLNHDAMYWYRQDPGQGLRLIYYSQIVNDFQKGDIAEGYSVSREKKESFPLTVTSAQKNPTAFYLCASSIGLDRVGMKAFFGQGTRLTVV.

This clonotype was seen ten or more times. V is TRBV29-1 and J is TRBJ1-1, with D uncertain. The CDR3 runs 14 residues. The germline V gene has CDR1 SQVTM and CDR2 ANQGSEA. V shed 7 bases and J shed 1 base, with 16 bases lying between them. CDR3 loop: CSARTSVGNTEAFF. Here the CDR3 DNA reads TGCAGCGCCCGTACCTCGGTGGGGAACACTGAAGCTTTCTTT.

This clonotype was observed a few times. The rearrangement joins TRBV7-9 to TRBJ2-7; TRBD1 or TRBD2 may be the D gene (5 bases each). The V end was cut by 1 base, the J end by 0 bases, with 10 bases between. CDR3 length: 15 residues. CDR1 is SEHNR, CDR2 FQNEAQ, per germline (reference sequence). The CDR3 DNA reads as TGTGCCAGCAGCTTAGTGGGACGTGGCTCCTACGAGCAGTACTTC. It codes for CASSLVGRGSYEQYF.

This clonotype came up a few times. DNA of the CDR3: TGTGCCACCGCCGGGACTAGCGGGAGCACTAGCACAGATACGCAGTATTTT. This sequence encodes CATAGTSGSTSTDTQYF. The chain is built from TRBV24-1 and TRBJ2-3; 14 bases match TRBD2. Germline CDR1 KGHDR, CDR2 SFDVKD. This CDR3 contains 17 residues. V trimming: 9 bases; J trimming: 0 bases; junction bases outside the gene matches: 7.

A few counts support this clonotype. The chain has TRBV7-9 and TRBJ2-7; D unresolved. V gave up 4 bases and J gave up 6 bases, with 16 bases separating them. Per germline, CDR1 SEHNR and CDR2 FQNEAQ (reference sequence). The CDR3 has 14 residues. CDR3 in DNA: TGTGCCAGCAGCTCCCTAAAAGTCCCTTTCGAGCAGTACTTC. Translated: CASSSLKVPFEQYF.

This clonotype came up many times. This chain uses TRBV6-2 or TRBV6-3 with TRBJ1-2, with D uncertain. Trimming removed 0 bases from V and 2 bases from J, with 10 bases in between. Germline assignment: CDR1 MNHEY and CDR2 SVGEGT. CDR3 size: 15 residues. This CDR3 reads CASSYSGSSNYGYTF. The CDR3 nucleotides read TGTGCCAGCAGTTACTCCGGCAGTTCCAACTATGGCTACACCTTC.

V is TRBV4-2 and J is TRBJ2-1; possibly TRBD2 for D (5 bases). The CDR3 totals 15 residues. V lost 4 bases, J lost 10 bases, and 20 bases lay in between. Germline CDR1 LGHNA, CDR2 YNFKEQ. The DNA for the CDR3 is TGTGCCAGCAGCCCAACCTTCCGGACTGTCGAAGAGCAGTTCTTC. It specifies CASSPTFRTVEEQFF.

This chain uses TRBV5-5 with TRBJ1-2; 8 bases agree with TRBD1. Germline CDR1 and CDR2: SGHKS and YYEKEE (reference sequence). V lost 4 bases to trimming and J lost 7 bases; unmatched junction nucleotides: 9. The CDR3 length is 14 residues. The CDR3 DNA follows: TGTGCCAGCAGCGTCGGACAGGGATACAGTGGCTACACCTTC. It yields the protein CASSVGQGYSGYTF.

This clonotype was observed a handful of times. CDR3 nucleotide sequence: TGTGCCAGCAGCTTAAAACAGGGCGTTGAGCAGTTCTTC. It translates to CASSLKQGVEQFF. The chain uses TRBV7-3 and TRBJ2-1; possible D gene TRBD1, 6 bases. Trimming took off 1 base at V and 9 bases at J, with 10 bases between the two ends. Germline V gene sequence: CDR1 SGHTA, CDR2 FQGTGA. The CDR3 spans 13 residues.

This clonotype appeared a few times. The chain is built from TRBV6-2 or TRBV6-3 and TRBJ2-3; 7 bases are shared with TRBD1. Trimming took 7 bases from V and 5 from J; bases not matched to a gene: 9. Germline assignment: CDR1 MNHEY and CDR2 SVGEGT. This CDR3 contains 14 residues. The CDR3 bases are TGTGCCAGCAAACCCTGGGGACAGCGAGATACGCAGTATTTT. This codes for CASKPWGQRDTQYF.

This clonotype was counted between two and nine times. The CDR3 loop reads CASSFGVSGNTIYF. DNA of the CDR3: TGTGCCAGCAGCTTCGGGGTGTCTGGAAACACCATATATTTT. The rearrangement uses TRBV7-6 and TRBJ1-3, with D unclear. V lost 3 bases to trimming and J lost 1 base, with 7 bases between them. Germline V gene sequence: CDR1 SGHVS, CDR2 FNYEAQ. The CDR3 has 14 amino acids.

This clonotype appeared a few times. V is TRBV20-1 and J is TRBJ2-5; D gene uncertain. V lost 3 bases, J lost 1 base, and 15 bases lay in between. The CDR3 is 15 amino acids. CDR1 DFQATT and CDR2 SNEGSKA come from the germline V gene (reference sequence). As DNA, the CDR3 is TGCAGTGCTAGCGCCCTCTGGCCCCCCCAAGAGACCCAGTACTTC. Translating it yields CSASALWPPQETQYF.

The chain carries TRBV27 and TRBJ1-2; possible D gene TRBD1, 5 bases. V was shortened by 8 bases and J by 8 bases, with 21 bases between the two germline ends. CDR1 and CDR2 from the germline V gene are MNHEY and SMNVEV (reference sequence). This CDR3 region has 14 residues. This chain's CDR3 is CASWGGAPLEGYTF. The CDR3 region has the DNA TGTGCCAGCTGGGGCGGGGCGCCTTTGGAAGGCTACACCTTC.

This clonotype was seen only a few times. CDR3 sequence (DNA): TGCGCCAGCAGCCTACAGGGAAGATCCTATAATTCACCCCTCCACTTT. This gives the protein CASSLQGRSYNSPLHF. The genes are TRBV4-3 and TRBJ1-6; the D gene is possibly TRBD1 (6 bases). CDR3 length: 16 residues. Germline CDR1 LGHNA, CDR2 YSLEER. The V end was cut by 4 bases, the J end by 1 base, with 11 bases between.

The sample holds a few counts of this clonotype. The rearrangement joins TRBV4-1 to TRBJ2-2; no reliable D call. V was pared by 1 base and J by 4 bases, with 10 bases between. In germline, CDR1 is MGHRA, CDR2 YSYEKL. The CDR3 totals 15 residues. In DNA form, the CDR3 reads TGCGCCAGCAGCCAAGTGTCTCCTACCACCGGGGAGCTGTTTTTT. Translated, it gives CASSQVSPTTGELFF.

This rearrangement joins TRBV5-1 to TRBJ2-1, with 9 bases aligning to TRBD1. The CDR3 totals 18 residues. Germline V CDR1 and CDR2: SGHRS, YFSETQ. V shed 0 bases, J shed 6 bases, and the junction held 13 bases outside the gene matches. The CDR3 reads CASSLVAGRDRESNEQFF. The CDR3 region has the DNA TGCGCCAGCAGCTTGGTGGCGGGCCGGGACAGGGAATCCAATGAGCAGTTCTTC. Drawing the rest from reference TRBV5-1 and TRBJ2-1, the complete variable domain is KAGVTQTPRYLIKTRGQQVTLSCSPISGHRSVSWYQQTPGQGLQFLFEYFSETQRNKGNFPGRFSGRQFSNSRSEMNVSTLELGDSALYLCASSLVAGRDRESNEQFFGPGTRLTVL.